The 21 T cell receptor beta chains presented below share a single source sample, sequenced in a study of OX40 agonist ivuxolimab in advanced cancers. Generated by immunoSEQ multiplex PCR, the TCRdb table keeps only in-frame clones and is missing some. The data hold around 50,000 clones, with approximately 92% observed a single time. Material: CD4+ or CD8+ T cells sorted from blood, obtained in a trial of the OX40 agonist ivuxolimab. The receptors originated from an adult with an advanced solid tumor such as melanoma, head and neck, liver or kidney cancer.

The chain joins TRBV11-2 to TRBJ2-5; no clear D gene. The CDR3 sequence is 13 residues long. CDR1 and CDR2 (germline): SGHAT, FQNNGV. Between the trimmed V and J ends, which lost 1 base and 2 bases, there was a span of 5 bases. The DNA of the CDR3 is TGTGCCAGCAGCTTAGGACTGCAAGAGACCCAGTACTTC. It yields the protein CASSLGLQETQYF.

V usage is TRBV11-2 and J usage is TRBJ2-7; 7 bases agree with TRBD1. Germline CDR1 reads SGHAT; CDR2 reads FQNNGV. V lost 4 bases, J lost 2 bases, and 5 bases stayed unmatched. The CDR3 sequence is 14 residues long. The CDR3 coding sequence is TGTGCCAGCAGCTCACCGGGACAGCCCTACGAGCAGTACTTC. It codes for CASSSPGQPYEQYF.

This chain joins TRBV29-1 and TRBJ1-5; TRBD1 might be the D (6 bases). This CDR3 is 14 amino acids long. CDR1 is SQVTM and CDR2 is ANQGSEA in the germline V gene. The V gene lost 6 bases and the J gene lost 2 bases, with 14 bases spanning the gap. The CDR3 is CSVTLTGRNQPQHF. The CDR3 bases are TGCAGCGTAACGTTGACAGGTCGCAATCAGCCCCAGCATTTT.

CDR3 in amino acids: CASSLPNYGYTF. DNA for the CDR3: TGTGCCAGCAGTTTACCCAACTATGGCTACACCTTC. V is TRBV28 and J is TRBJ1-2, with D uncertain. This CDR3 comprises 12 residues. The germline V and J ends were trimmed by 2 bases and 2 bases, with 3 bases remaining between them. Germline assignment: CDR1 MDHEN and CDR2 SYDVKM.

The V and J genes are TRBV5-1 and TRBJ2-1; TRBD2 matches 13 bases. This CDR3 has 16 residues. CDR1 is SGHRS, CDR2 YFSETQ, per germline. With V trimmed by 4 bases and J by 4 bases, 5 bases remained unmatched. CDR3 in amino acids: CASSPGTSGAYNEQFF. CDR3 nucleotides: TGCGCCAGCAGCCCGGGGACTAGCGGGGCGTACAATGAGCAGTTCTTC. Filled out from reference TRBV5-1 and TRBJ2-1, the complete variable domain reads KAGVTQTPRYLIKTRGQQVTLSCSPISGHRSVSWYQQTPGQGLQFLFEYFSETQRNKGNFPGRFSGRQFSNSRSEMNVSTLELGDSALYLCASSPGTSGAYNEQFFGPGTRLTVL.

This clone has a single count. This chain joins TRBV7-2 and TRBJ2-1; possible D gene TRBD1, 6 bases. Looked up from germline, CDR1 is SGHTA and CDR2 is FQGNSA. The CDR3 has 16 amino acids. Trimming cost V 2 bases and J 2 bases, with 13 bases left between them. The CDR3 here is CASSLFAQGPYNEQFF. In DNA form, the CDR3 reads TGTGCCAGCAGCTTATTTGCGCAGGGGCCCTACAATGAGCAGTTCTTC.

The chain has TRBV20-1 and TRBJ2-3; D is possibly TRBD1 (6 bases). V was clipped by 3 bases and J by 11 bases, with 12 bases between them. Germline lookup yields CDR1 DFQATT and CDR2 SNEGSKA (reference sequence). This CDR3 comprises 11 residues. In nucleotides, the CDR3 is TGCAGTGCTAGGGACGGGACAAGGCAGTATTTT. It codes for CSARDGTRQYF.

The chain combines TRBV19 with TRBJ1-1; D ambiguous. This CDR3 is built from 13 residues. Germline V gives CDR1 LNHDA, CDR2 SQIVND (reference sequence). V was clipped by 3 bases and J by 1 base, with 6 bases between them. In DNA form, the CDR3 reads TGTGCCAGTAGTATGGAAGAGAACACTGAAGCTTTCTTT. Its protein is CASSMEENTEAFF.

This chain links TRBV25-1 with TRBJ2-2; D may correspond to TRBD1 or TRBD2 (6 bases each). V gave up 3 bases and J gave up 4 bases, with 21 bases separating them. This CDR3 has 18 amino acids. The germline V gene has CDR1 MGHDK and CDR2 SYGVNS. The CDR3 DNA sequence: TGTGCCAGCAGTGATGGGAAGGGACGGGGGCTCGTCACCGGGGAGCTGTTTTTT. It codes for CASSDGKGRGLVTGELFF. The complete variable domain, with remaining parts taken from reference TRBV25-1 and TRBJ2-2, reads EADIYQTPRYLVIGTGKKITLECSQTMGHDKMYWYQQDPGMELHLIHYSYGVNSTEKGDLSSESTVSRIRTEHFPLTLESARPSHTSQYLCASSDGKGRGLVTGELFFGEGSRLTVL.

The V call is TRBV5-6, the J call TRBJ2-7; D uncertain. Between the trimmed V and J ends, which lost 0 bases and 1 base, there was a span of 8 bases. CDR3 length: 14 amino acids. Germline CDR1 SGHDT, CDR2 YYEEEE. DNA for the CDR3: TGTGCCAGCAGCTTGGCATTAGGGTCCTACGAGCAGTACTTC. It yields the protein CASSLALGSYEQYF.

The chain links TRBV7-6 to TRBJ1-3; D might be TRBD1 (6 bases). Germline V gene sequence: CDR1 SGHVS, CDR2 FNYEAQ. The CDR3 runs 17 residues. Trimming took 4 bases from V and 2 from J, leaving 18 bases between them. The CDR3 DNA reads as TGTGCCAGCAGCTCAACCCTAGGAGGACAGCCTGGAAACACCATATATTTT. Encoded protein: CASSSTLGGQPGNTIYF.

This chain uses TRBV6-6 with TRBJ2-7; D perhaps matches TRBD1 (6 bases). This CDR3 comprises 14 residues. Trimming cost V 6 bases and J 3 bases, with 15 bases left between them. Germline V gene lookup returns CDR1 MNHNY and CDR2 SVGAGI (reference sequence). The CDR3 sequence: CASRDRQGVYEQYF. The CDR3 DNA reads as TGTGCCAGCAGGGACAGACAAGGGGTCTACGAGCAGTACTTC.

The gene calls are TRBV6-6 and TRBJ2-1, with 10 nucleotides matching TRBD2. The germline gives CDR1 MNHNY, CDR2 SVGAGI (reference sequence). V lost 6 bases and J lost 8; bases outside the gene matches: 10. The CDR3 runs 15 residues. CDR3 bases: TGTGCCAGCAGCGCAGGGGCTAGCGGGAGATATGAGCAGTTCTTC. Its translation is CASSAGASGRYEQFF.

The V and J genes are TRBV6-6 and TRBJ1-5; D not resolved. Germline CDR1 and CDR2: MNHNY and SVGAGI (reference sequence). The CDR3 loop spans 15 amino acids. Trimming removed 6 bases from V and 3 bases from J, with 15 bases in between. The CDR3 DNA reads TGTGCCAGCAGGGAAAGTCACGGAGACAATCAGCCCCAGCATTTT. Protein: CASRESHGDNQPQHF.

Only one count was recorded for this clone. The chain carries TRBV2 and TRBJ2-1; 7 positions agree with TRBD1. Trimming removed 7 bases from V and 6 bases from J; junction bases left unmatched: 6. CDR1 is SNHLY, CDR2 FYNNEI, per germline. The CDR3 loop spans 13 amino acids. The DNA for the CDR3 is TGTGCCAGCACGACAGGGATAGGCAATGAGCAGTTCTTC. Translating gives CASTTGIGNEQFF.

This rearrangement joins TRBV5-1 to TRBJ1-5, with D hard to call. The germline V gene has CDR1 SGHRS and CDR2 YFSETQ. This CDR3 region has 13 residues. Between the trimmed V and J ends, which lost 0 bases and 4 bases, there was a span of 5 bases. CDR3 region: CASSLDGNQPQHF. CDR3 DNA: TGCGCCAGCAGCTTGGACGGAAATCAGCCCCAGCATTTT.

V and J are TRBV5-1 and TRBJ2-3, with unresolved D. The CDR3 has 15 residues. Trimming stripped 0 bases from V and 2 bases from J, with 10 bases between. Germline loops: CDR1 SGHRS, CDR2 YFSETQ. The CDR3 region has the DNA TGCGCCAGCAGCTTGGGCGGACCTCCCACAGATACGCAGTATTTT. It is translated as CASSLGGPPTDTQYF.

The genes are TRBV20-1 and TRBJ1-2; D is unclear. CDR1 DFQATT and CDR2 SNEGSKA come from the germline V gene (reference sequence). The CDR3 contains 11 residues. Deletions cut 8 bases from V and 8 bases from J, with 15 bases between. The DNA of the CDR3 is TGCAGTTCGACGGACCCTATAGGCTACACCTTC. Translation: CSSTDPIGYTF.

This chain links TRBV19 with TRBJ1-6; 10 nucleotides align to TRBD1. This CDR3 comprises 15 residues. Trimming took 4 bases from V and 10 from J; bases not matched to a gene: 7. Germline CDR1 LNHDA, CDR2 SQIVND (reference sequence). CDR3 sequence reads: CASSRDRGLGSPLHF. The CDR3 bases are TGTGCCAGTAGTAGAGACAGGGGGCTCGGCTCACCCCTCCACTTT.

With regard to this clone: This CDR3 is also generated by other DNA sequences in the sample. The rearrangement joins TRBV5-4 to TRBJ2-1; 10 nucleotides agree with TRBD2. The V and J ends lost 0 bases and 0 bases, in that order; junction bases with no gene match: 0. The germline CDR1 and CDR2 sequences are SGHNT and YYREEE (reference sequence). This CDR3 is built from 16 residues. For the CDR3, the DNA is TGTGCCAGCAGCTTGGAGCGGGGGGGCTCCTACAATGAGCAGTTCTTC. It translates to CASSLERGGSYNEQFF.

This chain uses TRBV18 with TRBJ2-1, with TRBD2 matching 9 bases. CDR1 is KGHSH, CDR2 LQKENI, per germline. The CDR3 length is 17 residues. The V segment lost 7 bases and the J segment 5 bases; nucleotides outside the gene matches: 15. The CDR3 is CASLPRLAGGSNNEQFF. The CDR3 nucleotides read TGTGCCAGCTTACCCCGGTTGGCGGGAGGGAGCAACAATGAGCAGTTCTTC.